This T cell receptor (beta chain) was captured in a study of T cell responses to AZD1222 COVID-19 vaccine. Whole-study findings and limits: Repertoire sampling happened only post peak T cell response.

CDR3 length equals 18 residues. The V and J ends lost 0 bases and 4 bases, in that order; junction bases with no gene match: 10. The germline V gene encodes CDR1 KGHSH and CDR2 LQKENI. About this clone itself: The antigen remains unidentified.

TCRdb keeps only in-frame clones here, not all; method: immunoSEQ multiplex PCR. Among around 140,000 clones listed, more than 85% were seen once. This TCR came from an adult in good health. The J gene is TRBJ1-3, the V gene TRBV18, with TRBD1 matching 9 bases. Specimen: peripheral blood, collected on day 0 of AZD1222 vaccination. The CDR3 region is CASSPPLPQGARGNTIYF. CDR3 nucleotide sequence: TGTGCCAGCTCACCACCGCTTCCACAGGGGGCGCGGGGAAACACCATATATTTT.